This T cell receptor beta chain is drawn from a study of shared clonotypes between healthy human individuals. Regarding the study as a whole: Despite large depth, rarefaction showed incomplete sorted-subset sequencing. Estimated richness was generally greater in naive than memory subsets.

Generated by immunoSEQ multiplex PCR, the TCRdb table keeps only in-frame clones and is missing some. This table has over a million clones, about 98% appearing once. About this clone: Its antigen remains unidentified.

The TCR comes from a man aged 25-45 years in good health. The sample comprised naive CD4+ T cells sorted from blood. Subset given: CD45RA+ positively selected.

This chain's CDR3 is CASRAGTGYARETQYF. CDR3 in DNA: TGTGCCAGCAGGGCCGGGACAGGGTATGCCCGAGAGACCCAGTACTTC. The chain employs TRBV2 and TRBJ2-5; 9 nucleotides match TRBD1. The germline gives CDR1 SNHLY, CDR2 FYNNEI. With 6 bases clipped from V and 4 bases from J, the junction kept 12 bases outside the gene matches. The CDR3 loop spans 16 amino acids.